The following is a T cell receptor beta chain sequence with its context. The antigen remains unidentified. This sample is part of a study of OX40 agonist ivuxolimab in advanced cancers. Study information: Ivuxolimab, which patients received intravenously every 2 weeks, was dosed at 0.01 to 10 mg/kg. Cohort: more than 75% men, mean age 60, aged roughly 23 to 90. The study, taken as a whole, reports: On average, a greater number of expanded clones characterised CD8+ T cells relative to CD4+.

The repertoire was sequenced with immunoSEQ multiplex PCR; TCRdb's copy has only in-frame clones and lacks some. The repertoire holds some 100,000 clones, with 90% as singletons. Germline CDR1 reads SSHAT; CDR2 reads FNYEAQ (reference sequence). The J segment lost 4 bases and the V segment lost 8 bases, leaving 7 bases of the junction unmatched. The CDR3 spans 14 residues. The starting material was CD4+ or CD8+ T cells sorted from blood, obtained in a trial of the OX40 agonist ivuxolimab. This TCR was sampled from an adult with an advanced solid tumor such as melanoma, head and neck, liver or kidney cancer. V gene TRBV7-7 combines with J gene TRBJ2-5; 10 bases are shared with TRBD2. Here the CDR3 DNA reads TGTGCCAGCCAAGTCCTAGCGGGAGTAGAGACCCAGTACTTC. Encoded protein: CASQVLAGVETQYF.